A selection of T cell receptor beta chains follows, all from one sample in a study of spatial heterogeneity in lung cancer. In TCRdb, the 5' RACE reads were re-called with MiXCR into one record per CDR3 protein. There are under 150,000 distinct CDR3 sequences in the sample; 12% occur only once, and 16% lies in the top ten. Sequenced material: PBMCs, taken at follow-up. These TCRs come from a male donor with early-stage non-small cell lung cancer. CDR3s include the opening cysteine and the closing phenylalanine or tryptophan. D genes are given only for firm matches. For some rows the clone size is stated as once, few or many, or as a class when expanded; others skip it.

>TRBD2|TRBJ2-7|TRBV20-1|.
TGCAGTGCCCTGAATGGGCTAGCGGGGGGGTCTGAGCAGTACTTC
CSALNGLAGGSEQYF
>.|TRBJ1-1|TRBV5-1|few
TGCGCCAGCAGCTTGGTCGACCTGGGCACTGAAGCTTTCTTT
CASSLVDLGTEAFF
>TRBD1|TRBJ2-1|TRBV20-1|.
TGCAGTGCAACTATAATCGACAGGGGATCGACCTACAATGAGCAGTTCTTC
CSATIIDRGSTYNEQFF
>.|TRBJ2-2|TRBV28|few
TGTGCCAGCAGCCCTTACTCCGGACCTACGGCAGAGCTGTTTTTT
CASSPYSGPTAELFF
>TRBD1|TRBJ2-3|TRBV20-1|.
TGCAGTGCTAGCCCCGGGACAGGGGATGCAGATACGCAGTATTTT
CSASPGTGDADTQYF
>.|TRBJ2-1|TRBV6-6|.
TGTGCCAGCAGTTACCCTGGGCAGACCTACAATGAGCAGTTCTTC
CASSYPGQTYNEQFF
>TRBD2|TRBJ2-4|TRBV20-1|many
TGCAGTGCTAGAGAACTAGCGGCGAACATTCAGTACTTC
CSARELAANIQYF
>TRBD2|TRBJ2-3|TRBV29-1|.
TGCAGCGTTGACGGGACGGGGGGGCGGACAGATACGCAGTATTTT
CSVDGTGGRTDTQYF
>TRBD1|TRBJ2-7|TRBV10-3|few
TGTGCCATCAGGGACAGGTTAAGCTCCTACGAGCAGTACTTC
CAIRDRLSSYEQYF
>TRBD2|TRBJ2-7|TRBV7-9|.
TGTGCCAGCAGCCGACTAGCGGGAAAACCCTACGAGCAGTACTTC
CASSRLAGKPYEQYF
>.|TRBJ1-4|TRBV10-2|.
TGCGCCAGCAGTGAGCAGGGGTCAACTAATGAAAAACTGTTTTTT
CASSEQGSTNEKLFF
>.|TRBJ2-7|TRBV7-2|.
TGTGCCAGCAGCTTAACAGGGACCAATTCCTACGAGCAGTACTTC
CASSLTGTNSYEQYF
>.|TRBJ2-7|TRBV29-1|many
TGCAGCGTTTCGGGCGGCTCGCCCTACGAGCAGTACTTC
CSVSGGSPYEQYF
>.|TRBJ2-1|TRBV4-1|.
TGCGCCAGCAGCCAAGAGACAGTGGGTGTCAATGAGCAGTTCTTC
CASSQETVGVNEQFF
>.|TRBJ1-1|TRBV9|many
TGTGCCAGCAGCGTAGCTCCCAGGACCCTGAACACTGAAGCTTTCTTT
CASSVAPRTLNTEAFF
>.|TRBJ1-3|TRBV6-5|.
TGTGCCAGCAGTTACGATCTAGGGGAAGGAAACACCATATATTTT
CASSYDLGEGNTIYF
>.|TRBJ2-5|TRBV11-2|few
TGTGCCAGCAGCACACCGGGACAAAAAGAGACCCAGTACTTC
CASSTPGQKETQYF
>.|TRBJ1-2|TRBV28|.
TGTGCCAGCAGTTTCCCGGGACGGTCCCACTATGGCTACACCTTC
CASSFPGRSHYGYTF
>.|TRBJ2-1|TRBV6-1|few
TGTGCCAGCAGTGGTAACAATGAGCAGTTCTTC
CASSGNNEQFF
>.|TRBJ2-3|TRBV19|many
TGTGCCAGTGGCTCGGGGGATACGCAGTATTTT
CASGSGDTQYF
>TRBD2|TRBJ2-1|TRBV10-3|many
TGTGCCATCCGAATGGCGGGGGGGCCCAATGAGCAGTTCTTC
CAIRMAGGPNEQFF
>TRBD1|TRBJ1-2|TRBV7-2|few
TGTGCCACCCGACAGGGTGTGGGGTATGGCTACACCTTC
CATRQGVGYGYTF
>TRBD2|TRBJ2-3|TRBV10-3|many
TGTGCCATCAGCCACGGGGGGACTAGCACAGATACGCAGTATTTT
CAISHGGTSTDTQYF
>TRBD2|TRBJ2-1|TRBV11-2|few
TGTGCCAGCAGCGCGGGGGGAACGGGCATGTTCAATGAGCAGTTCTTC
CASSAGGTGMFNEQFF
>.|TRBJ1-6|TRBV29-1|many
TGCAGCGTTCAAAAGAACAGGGACGAATCACCCCTCCACTTT
CSVQKNRDESPLHF
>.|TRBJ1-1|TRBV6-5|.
TGTGCCGGCAGAACGGGCATGAACACTGAAGCTTTCTTT
CAGRTGMNTEAFF
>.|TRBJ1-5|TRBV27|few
TGTGCCAGCAGTTTCCGCAATCAGCCCCAGCATTTT
CASSFRNQPQHF
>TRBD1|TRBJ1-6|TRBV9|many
TGTGCCAGCAGCGCGGCAGGGGGCTTAGGGTCACCCCTCCACTTT
CASSAAGGLGSPLHF
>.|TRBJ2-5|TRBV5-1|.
TGCGCCAGCAGCTTGGTATCCACTGAAGAGACCCAGTACTTC
CASSLVSTEETQYF
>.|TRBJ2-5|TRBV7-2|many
TGTGCCAGCAGCTTAGCCCGGCAGACCCAGTACTTC
CASSLARQTQYF
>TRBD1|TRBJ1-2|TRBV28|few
TGTGCCAGCAGGGGGGACAGCTATGGCTACACCTTC
CASRGDSYGYTF
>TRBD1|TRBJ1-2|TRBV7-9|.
TGTGCCAGCACGGAGACAGGGCTGAAAGGCTACACCTTC
CASTETGLKGYTF
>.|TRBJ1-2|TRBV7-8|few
TGTGCCAGCAGCCCCCCTGATACACGCCAAGGGAACACCTTC
CASSPPDTRQGNTF
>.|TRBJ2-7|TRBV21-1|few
TGTGCCAGCAGCTCTCGGCACATAATCTACGAGCAGTACTTC
CASSSRHIIYEQYF
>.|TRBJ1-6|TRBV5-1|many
TGCGCCAGCAGCCTCTCCCCGGGGTCAGCCGGTGATTCACCCCTCCACTTT
CASSLSPGSAGDSPLHF
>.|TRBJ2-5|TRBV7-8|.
TGTGCCAGCAGCTTATCTGAGACGCCCCGGGAGACCCAGTACTTC
CASSLSETPRETQYF
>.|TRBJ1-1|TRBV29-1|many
TGCAGCGTTGAAGAATCCGGGCTGAACACTGAAGCTTTCTTT
CSVEESGLNTEAFF
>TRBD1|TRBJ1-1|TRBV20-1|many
TGCAGTGCGGAGACAGGGTTAATGGCTGAAGCTTTCTTT
CSAETGLMAEAFF
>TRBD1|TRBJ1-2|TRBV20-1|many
TGCAGTGCTAAAACAGGGGGCGCCTATGGCTACACCTTC
CSAKTGGAYGYTF
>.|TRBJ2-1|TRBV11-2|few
TGTGCCAGCAGCCCTCGTGGCAGAGGGGACAATGAGCAGTTCTTC
CASSPRGRGDNEQFF
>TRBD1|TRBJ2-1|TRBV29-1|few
TGCAGCGTTGATATTTCTGGACAGGGCGCCAATGAGCAGTTCTTC
CSVDISGQGANEQFF
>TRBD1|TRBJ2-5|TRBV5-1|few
TGCGCCAGCAGCTCAGACAGGGGACCTGAGGACTGGACCAGGGAGACCCAGTACTTC
CASSSDRGPEDWTRETQYF
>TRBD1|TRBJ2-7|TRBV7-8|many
TGTGCCAGCAGCCCTCGGACAGGGGGCTACGAGCAGTACTTC
CASSPRTGGYEQYF
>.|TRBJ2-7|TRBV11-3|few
TGTGCCAGCAGCTTGGGTTACTACAGTGGCCCGGCAGACGAGCAGTACTTC
CASSLGYYSGPADEQYF
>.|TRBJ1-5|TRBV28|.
TGTGCCAGCAAGGACGGCAATCAGCCCCAGCATTTT
CASKDGNQPQHF
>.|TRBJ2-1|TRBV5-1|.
TGCGCCAGCAGCTTGTCACAGTACAATGAGCAGCTCTTC
CASSLSQYNEQLF
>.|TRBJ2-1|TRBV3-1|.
TGTGCCAGCAGCCCCCGGTCCAGCGGGCCATACAATGAGCAGTTCTTC
CASSPRSSGPYNEQFF
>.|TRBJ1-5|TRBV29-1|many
TGCAGCGTTGTGGCGGACAATGGCAATCAGCCCCAGCATTTT
CSVVADNGNQPQHF
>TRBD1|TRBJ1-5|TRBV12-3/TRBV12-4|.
TGTGCCAGCAGTTTAAACGCAGGGGGACTCAATCAGCCCCAGCATTTT
CASSLNAGGLNQPQHF
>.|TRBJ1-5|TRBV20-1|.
TGCAGTGCAAGCCGACAAGATCAGCCCCAGCATTTT
CSASRQDQPQHF
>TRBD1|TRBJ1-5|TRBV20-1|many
TGCAGTGCTAGAGACGGACAGGGGGGACAGCCCCAGCATTTT
CSARDGQGGQPQHF
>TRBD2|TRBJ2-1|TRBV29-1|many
TGCAGCGCCAGGACTAGGAATGAGGGTGAGCAGTTCTTC
CSARTRNEGEQFF
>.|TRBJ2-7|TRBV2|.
TGTGCCAGCAGTGAGTCATGGTCGTACGAGCAGTACTTC
CASSESWSYEQYF
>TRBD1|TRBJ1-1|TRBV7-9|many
TGTGCCAGCAGCCAGGACAGGGCGAGAGCTTTCTTT
CASSQDRARAFF
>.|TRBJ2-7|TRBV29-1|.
TGCAGCGTTGAGGTCCAGTTCCGCGTCGGCGAGCAGTACTTC
CSVEVQFRVGEQYF
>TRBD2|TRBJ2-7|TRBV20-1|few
TGCAGTGCTAGAGGAGAAAGGACTAGCGGGGGGTCCCCCTACGAGCAGTACTTC
CSARGERTSGGSPYEQYF
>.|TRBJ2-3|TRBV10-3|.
TGTGCCATCAGTGAGTCTCTGGGTAGCACAGATACGCAGTATTTT
CAISESLGSTDTQYF
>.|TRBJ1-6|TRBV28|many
TGTGCCAGCAGTTTCAGAGGAAGAAATAATTCACCCCTCCACTTT
CASSFRGRNNSPLHF
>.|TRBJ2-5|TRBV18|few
TGTGCCAGCTCACCAAGCAGGGGGGAAGAGACCCAGTACTTC
CASSPSRGEETQYF